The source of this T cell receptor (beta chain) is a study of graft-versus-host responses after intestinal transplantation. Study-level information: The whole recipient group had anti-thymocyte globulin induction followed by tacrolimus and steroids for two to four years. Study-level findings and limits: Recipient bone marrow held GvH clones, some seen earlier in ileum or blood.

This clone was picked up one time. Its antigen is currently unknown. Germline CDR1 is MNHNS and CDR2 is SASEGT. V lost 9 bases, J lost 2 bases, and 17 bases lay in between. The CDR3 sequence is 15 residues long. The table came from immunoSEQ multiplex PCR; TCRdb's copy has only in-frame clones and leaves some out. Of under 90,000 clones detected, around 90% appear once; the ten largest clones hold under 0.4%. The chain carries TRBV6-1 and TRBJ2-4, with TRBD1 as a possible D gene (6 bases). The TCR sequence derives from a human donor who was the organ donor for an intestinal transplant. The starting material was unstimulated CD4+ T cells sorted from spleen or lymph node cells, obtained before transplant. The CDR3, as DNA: TGTGCCAGGGAAAGACAGGCCCTTTCCAAAAACATTCAGTACTTC. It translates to CARERQALSKNIQYF.